The entry below describes one T cell receptor (beta chain). V was pared by 0 bases and J by 3 bases, with 6 bases between. The CDR3 spans 14 residues. The germline gives CDR1 SGHAT, CDR2 FQNNGV. The data derive from a study of blood T cell repertoires in COVID-19. This table comes from immunoSEQ multiplex PCR, and its TCRdb copy is limited to in-frame clones, with some not included. The sample yields some 280,000 clones, about 85% seen once. The chain employs TRBV11-2 and TRBJ1-3; D gene uncertain. The sample comprised peripheral blood. The receptor comes from a woman aged 45-65 years with active or convalescent COVID-19. The chain's CDR3 is CASSLEALGNTIYF. The CDR3 nucleotides are TGTGCCAGCAGCTTAGAAGCTCTTGGAAACACCATATATTTT.